The clone carrying this T cell receptor beta chain appeared a few times. The antigen remains unidentified. This specimen belongs to a study of radiotherapy plus CTLA-4 blockade in lung cancer. Whole-study results and caveats: Among blood TCR repertoires after radiotherapy plus ipilimumab, tumor-derived clones expanded.

Sequencing used immunoSEQ multiplex PCR; TCRdb keeps in-frame clones, though not all of them. This table holds roughly 54,000 clones, approximately 85% found once. The sequence derives from a human donor with non-small cell lung cancer whose response to radiotherapy plus ipilimumab could not be evaluated. Sequencing was performed on peripheral blood, taken from a patient treated with radiotherapy plus ipilimumab.

CDR3 DNA sequence: TGTGCCATCAGATCCGTCCGACAGAGCCCCTACGAGCAGTACTTC. This translates into CAIRSVRQSPYEQYF. V and J are TRBV10-3 and TRBJ2-7; a possible D gene is TRBD1 (5 bases). The CDR3 has 15 amino acids. The ends were cut back, 6 bases at V and 2 bases at J, with 17 bases in the middle. CDR1 ENHRY and CDR2 SYGVKD come from the germline V gene.